This paragraph reports one T cell receptor (beta chain). Only in-frame clones appear in the TCRdb table, and some are missing; sequencing was by immunoSEQ multiplex PCR. The table records 290,000 or so clones, approximately 78% of them present only once. The CDR3 is 16 residues long. Cohort allocation depended upon clinical history that participants reported. Within 2 weeks of study entry, exposed participants had contacted a PCR-confirmed or clinician-diagnosed COVID-19 case. This entry belongs to a study of blood T cell repertoires in COVID-19. Study-level information: Samples representing acute and convalescent COVID-19 were sourced from the United States, Italy and Spain. PBMCs, B-cell-depleted T cells, or T cells were the source of the cDNA or gDNA that made up the material.

The chain recombines TRBV21-1 with TRBJ1-5; the table names TRBD1, a call not compared with the DNA. TRBV21-1 is marked as a pseudogene. This clonotype originated in a man in his forties who had been exposed to COVID-19. Specimen: PBMCs or T cells enriched from blood (not recorded which). For the CDR3, the DNA is TGTGCCAGCAGCCCCCCCGACAGGTGCCCCAATCAGCCCCAGCATTTT. Translating gives CASSPPDRCPNQPQHF.